Presented here are 2 T cell receptor beta chains from one specimen sequenced in a study of blood T cell repertoires in COVID-19. Repertoires were generated with immunoSEQ multiplex PCR, while TCRdb's copy carries only in-frame clones and drops some. The data contain about 15,000 clones, about 90% of them singletons. What was sequenced was peripheral blood. The receptors come from a human donor in a cohort sampled during active COVID-19.

V and J are TRBV29-1 and TRBJ2-5, with TRBD1 as a possible D gene (6 bases). This CDR3 has 13 residues. Looked up from germline, CDR1 is SQVTM and CDR2 is ANQGSEA. V lost 6 bases to trimming and J lost 10 bases, with 21 bases between them. CDR3 region: CSVDRDTGMIQYF. The DNA for the CDR3 is TGCAGCGTCGATCGGGACACCGGGATGATCCAGTACTTC.

The chain recombines TRBV7-9 with TRBJ1-4; D might be TRBD1 (5 bases). CDR1 is SEHNR and CDR2 is FQNEAQ in the germline V gene (reference sequence). Trimming pared 1 base from V and 6 bases from J, leaving 9 bases between. This CDR3 contains 14 residues. CDR3 protein: CASSLGQGDEKLFF. For the CDR3, the DNA is TGTGCCAGCAGCTTAGGGCAGGGTGATGAAAAACTGTTTTTT.